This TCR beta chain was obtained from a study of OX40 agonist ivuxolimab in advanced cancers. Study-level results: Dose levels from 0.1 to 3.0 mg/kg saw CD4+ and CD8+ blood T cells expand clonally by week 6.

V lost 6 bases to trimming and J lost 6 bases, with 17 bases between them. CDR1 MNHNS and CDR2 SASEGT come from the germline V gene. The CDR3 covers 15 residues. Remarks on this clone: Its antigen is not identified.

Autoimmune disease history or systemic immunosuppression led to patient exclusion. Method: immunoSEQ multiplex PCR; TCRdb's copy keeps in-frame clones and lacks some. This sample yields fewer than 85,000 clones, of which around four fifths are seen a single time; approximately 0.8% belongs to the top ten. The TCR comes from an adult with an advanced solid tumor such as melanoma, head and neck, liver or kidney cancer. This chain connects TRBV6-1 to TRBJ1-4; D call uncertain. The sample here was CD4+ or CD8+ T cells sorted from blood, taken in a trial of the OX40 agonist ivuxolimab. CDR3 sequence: CASSSRAGGHEKLFF. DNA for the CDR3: TGTGCCAGCAGCTCAAGAGCAGGCGGACATGAAAAACTGTTTTTT.